Listed here are 14 T cell receptor beta chains from one sample, sequenced in a study of T cell responses to AZD1222 COVID-19 vaccine. Produced via immunoSEQ multiplex PCR; TCRdb's table is partial and in-frame only. This sample carries around 100,000 clones, 91% of them seen once, and the ten largest clones take 45%. The material was peripheral blood, obtained on day 0 of AZD1222 vaccination. The receptor source for this set is an adult in good health.

V usage is TRBV12-3 or TRBV12-4 and J usage is TRBJ2-3; D not resolved. The V and J ends lost 3 bases and 7 bases respectively, with 11 bases between them. There are 13 residues in the CDR3. The DNA for the CDR3 is TGTGCCAGCAGTTTTGGCACCCGGAATACGCAGTATTTT. Translating it yields CASSFGTRNTQYF.

V gene TRBV28 combines with J gene TRBJ1-2, with 8 nucleotides matching TRBD1. In germline, CDR1 is MDHEN, CDR2 SYDVKM. The CDR3 runs 13 residues. With V trimmed by 3 bases and J by 4 bases, 1 base remained unmatched. CDR3 DNA sequence: TGTGCCAGCAGTTTCGGACAGGGCTATGGCTACACCTTC. Amino acids: CASSFGQGYGYTF.

The sample holds one count of this clone. The J gene is TRBJ2-7, the V gene TRBV27; the D is unclear. Germline CDR1 MNHEY, CDR2 SMNVEV (reference sequence). This CDR3 has 13 amino acids. V lost 6 bases to trimming and J lost 6 bases, with 15 bases between them. CDR3 in amino acids: CASSRLPSSEQYF. The CDR3 nucleotides are TGTGCCAGCAGCCGTCTACCGAGCTCCGAGCAGTACTTC.

The chain is built from TRBV2 and TRBJ1-2; no clear D. The CDR3 is made up of 15 amino acids. V lost 4 bases and J 0 bases, leaving 12 bases between the germline ends. The germline V gene encodes CDR1 SNHLY and CDR2 FYNNEI. For the CDR3, the DNA is TGTGCCAGCAGTGTGGTTAGTACTGCTAACTATGGCTACACCTTC. Residues: CASSVVSTANYGYTF.

The chain links TRBV19 to TRBJ2-6, with 7 bases lining up with TRBD1. V dropped 7 bases and J dropped 0; count of bases not matched to a gene: 9. CDR3 length: 17 residues. The germline CDR1 and CDR2 sequences are LNHDA and SQIVND (reference sequence). The CDR3 loop is CASTETGTSSGANVLTF. Written as DNA, the CDR3 is TGTGCCAGTACCGAGACAGGGACCAGCTCTGGGGCCAACGTCCTGACTTTC.

The gene calls are TRBV3-1 (or the pseudogene TRBV3-2) and TRBJ1-1; 7 bases are a match to TRBD1. V was pared by 4 bases and J by 0 bases, with 5 bases of the junction left unmatched. CDR1 is LGHDT, CDR2 YNNKEL, per germline (reference sequence). This CDR3 has 15 amino acids. The CDR3 spells CASSPRQGMNTEAFF. As DNA, the CDR3 is TGTGCCAGCAGCCCACGACAGGGCATGAACACTGAAGCTTTCTTT.

The chain combines TRBV4-2 with TRBJ1-2; D is possibly TRBD1 (5 bases). V shed 2 bases and J shed 4 bases, with 17 bases lying between them. CDR1 is LGHNA and CDR2 is YNFKEQ in the germline V gene. The length of the CDR3 is 16 residues. The CDR3 loop is CASSQLPMWRGYGYTF. CDR3 bases: TGTGCCAGCAGCCAACTCCCTATGTGGAGGGGCTATGGCTACACCTTC.

This clone appeared a few times. The chain couples TRBV7-9 to TRBJ2-7; 10 nucleotides align to TRBD2. This CDR3 comprises 16 residues. The V gene end was trimmed by 4 bases and the J gene end by 5 bases; junction bases not matched to a gene: 11. CDR1 and CDR2 from the germline V gene are SEHNR and FQNEAQ (reference sequence). The CDR3 loop reads CASSSSLAGGNNEQYF. CDR3 DNA sequence: TGTGCCAGCAGCTCGTCGTTAGCGGGAGGCAACAACGAGCAGTACTTC. The variable domain in full, completed from reference TRBV7-9 and TRBJ2-7, reads DTGVSQNPRHKITKRGQNVTFRCDPISEHNRLYWYRQTLGQGPEFLTYFQNEAQLEKSRLLSDRFSAERPKGSFSTLEIQRTEQGDSAMYLCASSSSLAGGNNEQYFGPGTRLTVT.

V usage is TRBV5-6 and J usage is TRBJ1-5, with 9 bases aligning to TRBD1. Germline assignment: CDR1 SGHDT and CDR2 YYEEEE. The CDR3 is made up of 15 amino acids. With V trimmed by 0 bases and J by 5 bases, 3 bases remained unmatched. DNA of the CDR3: TGTGCCAGCAGCTTGGCCCGGGACAGGGATCAGCCCCAGCATTTT. Its protein product is CASSLARDRDQPQHF. The complete variable domain, with remaining parts taken from reference TRBV5-6 and TRBJ1-5, reads DAGVTQSPTHLIKTRGQQVTLRCSPKSGHDTVSWYQQALGQGPQFIFQYYEEEERQRGNFPDRFSGHQFPNYSSELNVNALLLGDSALYLCASSLARDRDQPQHFGDGTRLSIL.

CDR3: CATSRTGTSGSYEQYF. The CDR3 DNA sequence: TGTGCCACCAGCAGAACCGGGACTAGCGGGAGCTACGAGCAGTACTTC. The V call is TRBV15, the J call TRBJ2-7; 14 nucleotides agree with TRBD2. V lost 2 bases and J lost 3; bases outside the gene matches: 3. The CDR3 has 16 residues. CDR1 and CDR2 from the germline V gene are LNHNV and YYDKDF (reference sequence).

This chain joins TRBV7-7 and TRBJ1-3, with 9 bases that match TRBD1. V lost 5 bases, J lost 2 bases, and 4 bases stayed unmatched. The CDR3 contains 15 residues. The germline V gene encodes CDR1 SSHAT and CDR2 FNYEAQ (reference sequence). The CDR3 bases are TGTGCCAGCAGCCCGGGACAGGGACCTGGAAACACCATATATTTT. Its protein product is CASSPGQGPGNTIYF. The whole variable domain, remainder taken from reference TRBV7-7 and TRBJ1-3, is GAGVSQSPRYKVTKRGQDVTLRCDPISSHATLYWYQQALGQGPEFLTYFNYEAQPDKSGLPSDRFSAERPEGSISTLTIQRTEQRDSAMYRCASSPGQGPGNTIYFGEGSWLTVV.

This chain uses TRBV5-1 with TRBJ2-3, with unresolved D. CDR1 is SGHRS and CDR2 is YFSETQ in the germline V gene. V lost 2 bases and J 5 bases, leaving 3 bases between the germline ends. The CDR3 runs to 11 residues. This CDR3 reads CASSFGDTQYF. The CDR3 nucleotides are TGCGCCAGCAGCTTCGGAGATACGCAGTATTTT.

The chain recombines TRBV27 with TRBJ2-1; TRBD2 agrees at 12 bases. The junction had 30 bases not matched to a gene; V was cut back by 6 bases and J by 12 bases. The CDR3 covers 21 residues. The germline V gene has CDR1 MNHEY and CDR2 SMNVEV (reference sequence). The CDR3 spells CASRLPKFTGSASGRGASQFF. CDR3 DNA: TGTGCCAGCAGACTCCCGAAGTTTACTGGTTCAGCTAGCGGGAGGGGGGCTTCGCAGTTCTTC.

The genes are TRBV19 and TRBJ2-7, with 7 positions matching TRBD1. The CDR3 spans 14 residues. The J segment lost 4 bases and the V segment lost 5 bases, leaving 8 bases of the junction unmatched. CDR1 and CDR2 from the germline V gene are LNHDA and SQIVND (reference sequence). CDR3 residues: CASSSRTGRYEQYF. The CDR3 bases are TGTGCCAGTAGTTCCCGGACAGGCCGATACGAGCAGTACTTC.